A selection of T cell receptor beta chains follows, all from one sample in a study of vaccination and CD4 T cells after COVID-19. These receptors have no identified antigens. TCRdb reprocessed the PCR reads with MiXCR, giving one entry per CDR3 protein. The table has over 25,000 distinct CDR3 sequences, approximately 62% seen once. The sequencing used CD4+ T cells from blood, cultured in vitro, collected after SARS-CoV-2 vaccination. Receptor source: a human donor who received a COVID-19 vaccine. The CDR3 runs from the conserved cysteine through the conserved F or W. The D gene is left open where the match is weak. Size is omitted from some rows. Given values are once, few, many or a class for expanded clones.

j_call clone_size v_call d_call cdr3_aa cdr3_nt
TRBJ2-3 . TRBV7-9 TRBD2 CASSSDGLAVTDTQYF TGTGCCAGCAGCTCTGACGGACTAGCGGTGACAGATACGCAGTATTTT
TRBJ1-5 . TRBV24-1 . CATSDSGGDQPQHF TGTGCCACCAGTGATTCCGGCGGAGATCAGCCCCAGCATTTT
TRBJ2-4 . TRBV5-4 . CASSLYGYRDIQYF TGTGCCAGCAGCTTGTATGGGTATCGAGACATTCAGTACTTC
TRBJ1-2 . TRBV6-1 . CASSVGGNYGYTF TGTGCCAGCAGTGTCGGGGGTAACTATGGCTACACCTTC
TRBJ1-1 once TRBV20-1 TRBD1 CSARDSLMNTEAFF TGCAGTGCGAGGGACAGTCTCATGAACACTGAAGCTTTCTTT
TRBJ2-7 . TRBV5-4 TRBD2 CASSPGTSRSSSSYEQYF TGTGCCAGCAGCCCTGGGACTAGCCGATCTTCCAGCTCCTACGAGCAGTACTTC
TRBJ2-2 . TRBV6-1 TRBD1 CASSRDRATGELFF TGTGCCAGCAGTAGGGACAGGGCCACCGGGGAGCTGTTTTTT
TRBJ2-7 . TRBV9 TRBD2 CASSVAGGLASEQYF TGTGCCAGCAGCGTAGCCGGGGGACTAGCTTCTGAGCAGTACTTC
TRBJ1-2 . TRBV2 . CASSALGYGGYTF TGTGCCAGCAGTGCTTTGGGTTATGGTGGCTACACCTTC
TRBJ2-5 . TRBV12-3/TRBV12-4 TRBD2 CASNKAGEETQYF TGTGCCAGCAACAAAGCGGGGGAAGAGACCCAGTACTTC
TRBJ2-3 once TRBV9 . CASSVITADTQYF TGTGCCAGCAGCGTAATTACGGCAGATACGCAGTATTTT
TRBJ1-1 . TRBV7-9 . CASRLGVGNTEAFF TGTGCCAGCAGACTAGGGGTAGGAAACACTGAAGCTTTCTTT
TRBJ1-1 few TRBV10-3 . CAISEYGLGDTEAFF TGTGCCATCAGTGAGTACGGGCTTGGGGACACTGAAGCTTTCTTT
TRBJ1-6 once TRBV11-3 . CASSFAGAMHSPLHF TGTGCCAGCAGCTTTGCGGGGGCGATGCATTCACCCCTCCACTTT
TRBJ2-7 . TRBV7-6 . CASSLVAYEQYF TGTGCCAGCAGCTTGGTTGCCTACGAGCAGTACTTC
TRBJ2-5 few TRBV7-2 . CASTFRASVETQYF TGTGCCAGCACCTTTCGGGCTAGCGTGGAGACCCAGTACTTC
TRBJ1-1 few TRBV30 . CAWKGRWTEAFF TGTGCCTGGAAGGGTCGATGGACTGAAGCTTTCTTT
TRBJ2-1 once TRBV7-8 . CASSFRQASSYNEQFF TGTGCCAGCAGCTTCCGACAGGCGAGCTCCTACAATGAGCAGTTCTTC
TRBJ1-2 . TRBV11-2 . CASSFPGPRGGYTF TGTGCCAGCAGCTTTCCGGGACCACGGGGTGGCTACACCTTC
TRBJ2-3 . TRBV28 . CASSIYRYYTDTQYF TGTGCCAGCAGTATCTACAGGTACTACACAGATACGCAGTATTTT
TRBJ2-3 . TRBV10-2 TRBD2 CASSRDWTSGGAGDTQYF TGCGCCAGCAGTCGAGATTGGACTAGCGGGGGGGCCGGAGATACGCAGTATTTT
TRBJ1-1 . TRBV19 TRBD1 CASSIDRGTEAFF TGTGCCAGTAGTATCGACAGGGGGACTGAAGCTTTCTTT
TRBJ1-3 . TRBV7-9 . CASSLATVSGNTIYF TGTGCCAGCAGCTTAGCGACGGTCTCCGGAAACACCATATATTTT